Shown below are 16 T cell receptor beta chains from a single sample sequenced in a study of T cell clonality in common variable immunodeficiency (dated by TCRdb to between 2015 and 2016). Libraries were built with the immunoSEQ multiplex PCR assay. Held by TCRdb, this immuneACCESS table contains in-frame sequences only and omits some clones. Under half of the omission traces to an unresolved V gene where checked; the cause of the rest is unknown. For this sample the table reports about 35,000 clones, with no clone seen just once. Approximately 2.6% of the sample goes to the ten largest clones. Specimen: peripheral blood mononuclear cells. These TCRs come from a person between 18 and 69 years old in good health.

This clone was counted at least ten times. Read data end 3 residues before the CDR3 end; the end is taken from the germline J gene. J is TRBJ2-2 and V is TRBV19, with a possible D match to TRBD1 (5 bases). The length of the CDR3 is 15 residues. Germline V gene lookup returns CDR1 LNHDA and CDR2 SQIVND (reference sequence). CDR3 bases read: TGTGCCAGTAGCCCATTAGGACAAGATAATGAAAAG. As protein: CASSPLGQDNEK. The CDR3, in full, reads CASSPLGQDNEKLFF.

Turning to this clone: At one of its ends the junction is not consistent with the germline gene, which may arise from a read error. Read data end 3 residues before the CDR3 end; the end is taken from the germline J gene. Other DNA sequences from this sample encode an identical CDR3 as well. This chain joins TRBV7-8 and TRBJ1-3; D possibly corresponds to TRBD1 (5 bases). The CDR3 contains 13 residues. The germline CDR1 and CDR2 sequences are SGHVS and FQNEAQ. The CDR3 here is CASSPGGGNTIYF. Incomplete CDR3 DNA: TGTGCCAGCAGCCCGGGGGGTGGAAACACG.

There are many counts of this clone. Coverage ceases 3 residues before the CDR3 finishes, and the germline J gene fills in the end. J is TRBJ2-1 and V is TRBV20-1, with D tentatively TRBD2 (6 bases). Trimming stripped 6 bases from V and 2 bases from J, with 8 bases between. Germline V lookup: CDR1 DFQATT, CDR2 SNEGSKA (reference sequence). The CDR3 spans 12 residues. CDR3 in amino acids: CSARTTYNEQFF. CDR3 DNA (partial): TGCAGTGCAAGGACTACCTACAATGAG.

This clone has only a few counts. The read gets to within 3 residues of the CDR3 end, and the germline J gene fills in the rest. The chain joins TRBV18 to TRBJ1-5; perhaps TRBD1 as D (6 bases). Trimming removed 3 bases from V and 3 bases from J, with 12 bases in between. The CDR3 runs 15 residues. Germline-derived CDR1 and CDR2 are KGHSH and LQKENI. Incomplete CDR3 DNA: TGTGCCAGCTCACCTCAGGGGAGGGTCAATCAGCCC. Its protein is CASSPQGRVNQP. The whole CDR3 protein reads CASSPQGRVNQPQHF. The full variable domain, completed using reference TRBV18 and TRBJ1-5, is NAGVMQNPRHLVRRRGQEARLRCSPMKGHSHVYWYRQLPEEGLKFMVYLQKENIIDESGMPKERFSAEFPKEGPSILRIQQVVRGDSAAYFCASSPQGRVNQPQHFGDGTRLSIL.

On this clone: The read comes to an end 3 residues before the CDR3 does, leaving the germline J gene to fill in the end. The chain joins TRBV2 to TRBJ1-3, with D tentatively TRBD1 (5 bases). Germline CDR1 is SNHLY and CDR2 is FYNNEI. There are 14 residues in the CDR3. V was cut by 8 bases and J by 4 bases, with 15 bases left in between. The CDR3 sequence: CASDQGSRGNTIYF. The sequenced CDR3 bases are TGTGCCAGCGACCAGGGTTCTAGAGGAAACACC.

This clone was found many times. The read ends 3 residues shy of where the CDR3 ends; the end is completed using the germline J gene. This chain joins TRBV12-3 or TRBV12-4 and TRBJ1-2, with 9 positions matching TRBD1. The CDR3 is made up of 13 amino acids. Germline trimming cut 5 bases from V and 5 bases from J; bases unmatched to any gene: 3. The part of the CDR3 DNA that was read is TGTGCCAGCAGTCAAGACAGGGGGTATGGC. Protein sequence: CASSQDRGYG. The CDR3 reads in full as CASSQDRGYGYTF.

The sample holds many counts of this clone. The read comes to an end 3 residues before the CDR3 does, leaving the germline J gene to fill in the end. The gene calls are TRBV5-1 and TRBJ2-1, with D possibly matching TRBD2 (6 bases). Trimming removed 7 bases at V and 6 bases at J, with 14 bases between. Germline values: CDR1 SGHRS, CDR2 YFSETQ. This CDR3 comprises 13 residues. The CDR3: CASGRLAINEQFF. The CDR3 DNA, read in part, is TGCGCCAGCGGGAGGCTAGCGATCAATGAG.

At least ten counts were recorded for this clone. Read coverage stops 3 residues before the CDR3 terminus; the germline J gene supplies the remainder. The chain combines TRBV10-3 with TRBJ2-3; 9 bases map to TRBD2. Unmatched junction bases numbered 13, after V lost 6 bases and J lost 6 bases. Germline V lookup: CDR1 ENHRY, CDR2 SYGVKD. This CDR3 comprises 16 residues. Partial CDR3 DNA: TGTGCCATCAGCAACACTCAGACTAGCGGTGGGGATACG. Its translation: CAISNTQTSGGDT. The full CDR3 protein reads CAISNTQTSGGDTQYF.

CDR3 residues: CASRRQEETQYF. The sequenced part of the CDR3 DNA is TGTGCCAGCAGAAGACAGGAAGAGACC. This chain connects TRBV11-1 to TRBJ2-5; TRBD1 might be the D (6 bases). The read ends 3 residues early relative to the CDR3; the germline J gene fills the gap. Trimming stripped 6 bases from V and 3 bases from J, with 8 bases between. Germline CDR1 reads SGHAT; CDR2 reads FQDESV (reference sequence). The CDR3 totals 12 residues.

There are many counts of this clone. The CDR3 end is not reached by the read, which stops 3 residues before it; the germline J gene fills it in. This chain uses TRBV5-1 with TRBJ2-1, with no clear D. The CDR3 extends over 15 amino acids. Germline V lookup: CDR1 SGHRS, CDR2 YFSETQ. The V gene lost 0 bases and the J gene lost 6 bases, with 13 bases spanning the gap. The sequenced CDR3 bases are TGCGCCAGCAGCTTGGGCTCGATCACGGGCAATGAG. Encoded protein: CASSLGSITGNE. The entire CDR3 is CASSLGSITGNEQFF.

This clone was counted a few times. The read halts 3 residues ahead of the CDR3 end, with the missing end drawn from the germline J gene. The chain recombines TRBV19 with TRBJ2-2, with 8 bases aligning to TRBD1. The germline gives CDR1 LNHDA, CDR2 SQIVND (reference sequence). The CDR3 sequence is 15 residues long. The CDR3 sequence is CASTIRQGLFEKLFF. The covered CDR3 bases are TGTGCCAGTACCATACGACAGGGGCTTTTTGAAAAG.

Concerning this clone: From the germline J gene comes the end of the CDR3, since the read stops 3 residues before it. The rearrangement joins TRBV10-2 to TRBJ2-7; a weak D match, TRBD2 (6 bases). V was cut by 6 bases and J by 2 bases, with 11 bases left in between. Per the germline V gene, CDR1 is WSHSY and CDR2 is SAAADI. This CDR3 is 13 amino acids long. The sequenced part of the CDR3 DNA is TGCGCCAGCAGGCGGGGAAGAACCTACGAG. Amino acids: CASRRGRTYE. The full CDR3 reads CASRRGRTYEQYF.

This clone was seen at least ten times. The read falls 3 residues short of the CDR3 end, and the missing part is taken from the germline J gene. The chain uses TRBV6-4 and TRBJ2-1; 7 bases line up with TRBD2. Germline-derived CDR1 and CDR2 are MRHNA and SNTAGT. J lost 7 bases, V lost 0 bases, and 6 bases had no gene match. The CDR3 contains 15 residues. This chain's CDR3 is CASSDSVAGENEQFF. The sequenced part of the CDR3 DNA is TGTGCCAGCAGTGACTCGGTGGCGGGAGAAAATGAG.

In its sample, this clone was seen many times. The read stops 3 residues short of the end of the CDR3; the missing end is completed from the germline J gene. The rearrangement links TRBV19 to TRBJ2-7, with 9 bases fitting TRBD2. The CDR3 length is 16 residues. Germline CDR1 and CDR2: LNHDA and SQIVND (reference sequence). V lost 5 bases, J lost 2 bases, and 10 bases stayed unmatched. CDR3 DNA (partial): TGTGCCAGTAGTTCCAAGCGACTAGCGGAGACCTACGAG. Translated: CASSSKRLAETYE. The CDR3 reads in full as CASSSKRLAETYEQYF.

This clone was counted many times. The read ends 3 residues before the CDR3 terminus; that terminus is restored from the germline J gene. V and J are TRBV28 and TRBJ2-1; D is perhaps TRBD2 (5 bases). V was pared by 7 bases and J by 6 bases, with 19 bases between. The germline V gene has CDR1 MDHEN and CDR2 SYDVKM. This CDR3 is 15 amino acids long. Incomplete CDR3 DNA: TGTGCCAGCACCCTCCCGTCCGTCGGGGTCAATGAG. It translates to CASTLPSVGVNE. The entire CDR3 protein is CASTLPSVGVNEQFF.

As concerns this clone: Sequencing ends 3 residues short of the CDR3 end; the germline J gene provides the rest. This sequence joins TRBV7-2 and TRBJ1-3; D not certain. V lost 6 bases and J 6 bases, leaving 12 bases between the germline ends. The germline gives CDR1 SGHTA, CDR2 FQGNSA. The CDR3 runs to 13 residues. This CDR3 reads CASRLDSVNTIYF. Partial CDR3 DNA: TGTGCCAGCAGACTCGACTCGGTAAACACC.